Sequencing of this T cell receptor beta chain was carried out in a study of regulatory T cells in long-lasting Graves disease. On this clonotype itself: The antigen is unknown.

Noted time point: newly diagnosed GD, antithyroid drugs for less than 3 months. There was RNA extracted from PBMCs, and the TCR library was made from it. CDR1 DFQATT and CDR2 SNEGSKA come from the germline V gene (reference sequence). V gave up 5 bases and J gave up 7 bases, with 11 bases separating them. The CDR3 extends over 11 amino acids. Overall study results and limits: With persistent disease, TRBV28, TRBJ1-2 and TRBJ2-5 were the favored segments.

Investigators prepared the TCR beta libraries by applying iRepertoire HTBI primers and Arm-PCR of CDR3 regions. TCRdb passed the multiplex PCR reads through MiXCR, listing each CDR3 protein once. The profile shows 400,000 to 500,000 distinct CDR3 sequences, 13% to 15% of them singletons. The same data also went into a second study, on T cells in Graves' hyperthyroidism and ophthalmopathy. This second report adds: The study enrolled patients aged 18 to 65 with newly diagnosed hyperthyroidism of under 2 months' duration. Any patient presenting with uncontrolled infection, other autoimmune disease, pregnancy or lactation was left out. The TCR CDR3 first-round RT-PCR relied on the HTBI primer set.

This material consisted of peripheral blood mononuclear cells (PBMCs), taken at new diagnosis, from a patient treated with antithyroid drugs. The sequence derives from a woman between 50 and 59 years old with Graves disease. The chain combines TRBV20-1 with TRBJ1-2; D is uncertain. CDR3 region: CSALGPGGYTF. CDR3 coding DNA: TGCAGTGCTCTCGGACCCGGTGGCTACACCTTC.